This paragraph covers one T cell receptor (beta chain) sequence. Antigen specificity is unknown. This entry is derived from a study of cytotoxic CD8 clonotypes in ibrutinib-treated CLL. Across the whole study: The study included 11 relapsed/refractory and around 16 treatment-naive patients; about 17 had IGHV unmutated disease. Study findings and constraints: Baseline clonality exceeded age-matched healthy donors and tracked circulating CD8+ T-cell counts.

TCRdb's table, derived via immunoSEQ multiplex PCR, lists solely in-frame clones and lacks some. The sample consists of some 23,000 clones, approximately 70% of them appearing once. Looked up from germline, CDR1 is SGHRS and CDR2 is YFSETQ. The ends were cut back, 0 bases at V and 11 bases at J, with 20 bases in the middle. This CDR3 comprises 15 residues. This sequence joins TRBV5-1 and TRBJ1-1, with a weak D call TRBD1 (5 bases). The receptor was derived from a human donor with chronic lymphocytic leukemia. The sample here was PBMCs, taken at disease progression, from a patient treated with ibrutinib. In DNA form, the CDR3 reads TGCGCCAGCAGCTTGGCCATGATAATGGGGGACGAGGCTTTCTTT. Encoded protein: CASSLAMIMGDEAFF.